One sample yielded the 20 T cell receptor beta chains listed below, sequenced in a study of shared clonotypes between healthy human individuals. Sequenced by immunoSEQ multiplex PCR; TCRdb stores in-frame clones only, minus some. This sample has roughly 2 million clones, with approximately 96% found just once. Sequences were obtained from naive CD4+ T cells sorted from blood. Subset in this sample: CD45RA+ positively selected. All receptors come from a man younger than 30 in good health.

The CDR3 spells CASSGQNNEQFF. The CDR3 nucleotides read TGTGCCAGCTCAGGACAGAACAATGAGCAGTTCTTC. This chain uses TRBV18 with TRBJ2-1, with a possible D match to TRBD1 (6 bases). This CDR3 has 12 residues. Germline assignment: CDR1 KGHSH and CDR2 LQKENI. V was clipped by 5 bases and J by 5 bases, with 7 bases between them.

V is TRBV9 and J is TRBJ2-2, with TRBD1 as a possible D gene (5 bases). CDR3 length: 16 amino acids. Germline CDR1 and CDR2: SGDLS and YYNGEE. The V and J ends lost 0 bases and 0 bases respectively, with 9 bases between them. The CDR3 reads CASSVDLTANTGELFF. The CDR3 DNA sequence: TGTGCCAGCAGCGTAGACCTGACAGCGAACACCGGGGAGCTGTTTTTT.

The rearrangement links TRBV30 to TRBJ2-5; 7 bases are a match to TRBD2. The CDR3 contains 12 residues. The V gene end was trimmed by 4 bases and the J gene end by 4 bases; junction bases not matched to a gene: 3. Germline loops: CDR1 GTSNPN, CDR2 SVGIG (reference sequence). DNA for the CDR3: TGTGCCTGGACCGGACTAGGAGAGACCCAGTACTTC. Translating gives CAWTGLGETQYF. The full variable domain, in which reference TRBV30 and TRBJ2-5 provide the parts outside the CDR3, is SQTIHQWPATLVQPVGSPLSLECTVEGTSNPNLYWYRQAAGRGLQLLFYSVGIGQISSEVPQNLSASRPQDRQFILSSKKLLLSDSGFYLCAWTGLGETQYFGPGTRLLVL.

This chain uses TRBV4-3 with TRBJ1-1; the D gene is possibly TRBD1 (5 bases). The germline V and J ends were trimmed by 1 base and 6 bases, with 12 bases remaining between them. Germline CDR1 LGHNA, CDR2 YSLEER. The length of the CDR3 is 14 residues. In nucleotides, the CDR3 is TGCGCCAGCAGCCAAGGGCAGGGAGTCGCTGAAGCTTTCTTT. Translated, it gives CASSQGQGVAEAFF.

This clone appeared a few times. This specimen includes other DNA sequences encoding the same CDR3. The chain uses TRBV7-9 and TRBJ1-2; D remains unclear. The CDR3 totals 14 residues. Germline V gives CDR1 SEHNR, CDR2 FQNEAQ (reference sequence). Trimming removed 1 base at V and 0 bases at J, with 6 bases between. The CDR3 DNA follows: TGTGCCAGCAGCTTAGGAACAGCTAACTATGGCTACACCTTC. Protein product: CASSLGTANYGYTF.

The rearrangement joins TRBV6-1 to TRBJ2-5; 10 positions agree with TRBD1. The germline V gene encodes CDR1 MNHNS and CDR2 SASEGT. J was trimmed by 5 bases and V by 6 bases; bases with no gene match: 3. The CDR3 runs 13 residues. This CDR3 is CASRGTGVETQYF. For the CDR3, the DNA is TGTGCCAGCAGAGGGACAGGGGTTGAGACCCAGTACTTC.

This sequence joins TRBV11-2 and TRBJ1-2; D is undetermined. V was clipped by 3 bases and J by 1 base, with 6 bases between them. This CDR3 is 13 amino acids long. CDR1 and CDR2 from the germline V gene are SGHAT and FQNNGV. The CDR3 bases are TGTGCCAGCAGCTTCGAGAATAACTATGGCTACACCTTC. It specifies CASSFENNYGYTF. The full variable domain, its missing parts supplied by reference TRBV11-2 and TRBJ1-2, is EAGVAQSPRYKIIEKRQSVAFWCNPISGHATLYWYQQILGQGPKLLIQFQNNGVVDDSQLPKDRFSAERLKGVDSTLKIQPAKLEDSAVYLCASSFENNYGYTFGSGTRLTVV.

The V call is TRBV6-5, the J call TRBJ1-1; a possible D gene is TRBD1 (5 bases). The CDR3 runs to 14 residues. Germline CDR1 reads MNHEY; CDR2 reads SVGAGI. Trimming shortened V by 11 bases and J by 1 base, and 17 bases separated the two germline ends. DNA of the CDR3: TGTGCCGCACAACCGGGACGTCCGAACACTGAAGCTTTCTTT. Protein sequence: CAAQPGRPNTEAFF.

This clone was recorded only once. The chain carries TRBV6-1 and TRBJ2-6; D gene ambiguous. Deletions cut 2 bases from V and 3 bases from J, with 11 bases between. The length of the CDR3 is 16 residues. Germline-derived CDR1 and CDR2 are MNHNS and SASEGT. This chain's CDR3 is CASSELGGFGANVLTF. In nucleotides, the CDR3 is TGTGCCAGCAGTGAATTGGGCGGTTTTGGGGCCAACGTCCTGACTTTC.

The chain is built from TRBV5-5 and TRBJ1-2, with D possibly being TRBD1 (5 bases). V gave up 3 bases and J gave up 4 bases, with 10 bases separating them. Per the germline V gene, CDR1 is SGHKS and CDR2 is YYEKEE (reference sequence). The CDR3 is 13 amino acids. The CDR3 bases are TGTGCCAGCAGCTCCTCGGGGGGCTATGGCTACACCTTC. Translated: CASSSSGGYGYTF.

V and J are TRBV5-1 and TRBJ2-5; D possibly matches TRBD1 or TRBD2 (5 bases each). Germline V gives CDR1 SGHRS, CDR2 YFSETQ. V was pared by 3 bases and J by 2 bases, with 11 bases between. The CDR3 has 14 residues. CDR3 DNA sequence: TGCGCCAGCAGCTCCCAGTGGGGGCAAGAGACCCAGTACTTC. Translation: CASSSQWGQETQYF. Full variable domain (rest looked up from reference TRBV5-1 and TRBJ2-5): KAGVTQTPRYLIKTRGQQVTLSCSPISGHRSVSWYQQTPGQGLQFLFEYFSETQRNKGNFPGRFSGRQFSNSRSEMNVSTLELGDSALYLCASSSQWGQETQYFGPGTRLLVL.

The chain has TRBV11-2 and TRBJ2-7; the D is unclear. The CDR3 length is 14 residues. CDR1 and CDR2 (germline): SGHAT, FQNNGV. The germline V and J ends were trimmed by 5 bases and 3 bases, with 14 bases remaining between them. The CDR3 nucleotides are TGTGCCAGCAGCCCCCGCGTTAGGGACTACGAGCAGTACTTC. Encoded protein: CASSPRVRDYEQYF.

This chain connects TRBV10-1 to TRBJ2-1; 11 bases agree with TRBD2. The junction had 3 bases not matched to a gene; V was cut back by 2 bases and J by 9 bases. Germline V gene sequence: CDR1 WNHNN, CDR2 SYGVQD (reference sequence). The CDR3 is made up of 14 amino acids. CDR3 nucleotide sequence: TGCGCCAGCAGTGAGCCTAGCGGGGGGTCTGAGCAGTTCTTC. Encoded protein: CASSEPSGGSEQFF.

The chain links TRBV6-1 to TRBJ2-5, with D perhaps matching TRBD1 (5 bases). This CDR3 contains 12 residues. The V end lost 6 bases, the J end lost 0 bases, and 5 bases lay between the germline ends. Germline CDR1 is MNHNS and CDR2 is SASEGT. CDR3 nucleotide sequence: TGTGCCAGCAGCAGGGACCAAGAGACCCAGTACTTC. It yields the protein CASSRDQETQYF.

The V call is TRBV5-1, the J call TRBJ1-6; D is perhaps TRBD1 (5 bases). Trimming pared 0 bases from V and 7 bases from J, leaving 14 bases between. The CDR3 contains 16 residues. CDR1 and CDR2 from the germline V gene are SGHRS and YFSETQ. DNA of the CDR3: TGCGCCAGCAGCTTGGATAGCACACGACAGAATTCACCCCTCCACTTT. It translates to CASSLDSTRQNSPLHF.

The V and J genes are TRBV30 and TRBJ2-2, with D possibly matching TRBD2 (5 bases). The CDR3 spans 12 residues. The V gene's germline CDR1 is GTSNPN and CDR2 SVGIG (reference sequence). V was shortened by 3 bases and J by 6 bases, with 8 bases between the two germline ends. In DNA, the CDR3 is TGTGCCTGGAGGAGCGGCGCCGGGGAGCTGTTTTTT. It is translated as CAWRSGAGELFF.

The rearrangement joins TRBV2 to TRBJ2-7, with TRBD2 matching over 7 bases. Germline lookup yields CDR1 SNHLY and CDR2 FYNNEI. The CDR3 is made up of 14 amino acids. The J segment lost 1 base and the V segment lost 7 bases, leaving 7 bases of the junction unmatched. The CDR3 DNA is TGTGCCAGCACCCACCGGGGAGGGTCCTACGAGCAGTACTTC. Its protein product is CASTHRGGSYEQYF. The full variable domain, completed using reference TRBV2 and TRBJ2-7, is EPEVTQTPSHQVTQMGQEVILRCVPISNHLYFYWYRQILGQKVEFLVSFYNNEISEKSEIFDDQFSVERPDGSNFTLKIRSTKLEDSAMYFCASTHRGGSYEQYFGPGTRLTVT.

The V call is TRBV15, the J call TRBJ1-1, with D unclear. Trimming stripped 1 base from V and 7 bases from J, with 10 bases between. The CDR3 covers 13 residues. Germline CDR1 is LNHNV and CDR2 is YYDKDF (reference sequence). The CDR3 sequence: CATSRAAIGEAFF. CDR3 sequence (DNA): TGTGCCACCAGCAGAGCCGCGATTGGTGAAGCTTTCTTT.

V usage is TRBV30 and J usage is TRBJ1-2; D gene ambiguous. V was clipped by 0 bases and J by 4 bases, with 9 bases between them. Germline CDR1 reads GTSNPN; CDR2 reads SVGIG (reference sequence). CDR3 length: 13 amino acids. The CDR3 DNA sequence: TGTGCCTGGAGTGTTAAGAGTTTCTATGGCTACACCTTC. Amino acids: CAWSVKSFYGYTF.

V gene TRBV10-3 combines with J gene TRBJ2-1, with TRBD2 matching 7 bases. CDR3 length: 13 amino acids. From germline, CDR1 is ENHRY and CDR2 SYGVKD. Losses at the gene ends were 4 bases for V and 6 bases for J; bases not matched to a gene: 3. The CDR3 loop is CAISASGINEQFF. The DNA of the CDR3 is TGTGCCATCAGTGCGAGCGGGATCAATGAGCAGTTCTTC.